This note documents a single T cell receptor (beta chain) sequence. The entry originates in a study of blood T cell repertoires in COVID-19. Looked up from germline, CDR1 is ENHRY and CDR2 is SYGVKD. This CDR3 spans 15 amino acids. The J segment lost 3 bases and the V segment lost 3 bases, leaving 6 bases of the junction unmatched. TCRdb's copy holds only in-frame clones and misses some; the assay was immunoSEQ multiplex PCR. The table has roughly 250,000 clones, around 82% seen once. The V call is TRBV10-3, the J call TRBJ2-5, with 8 bases lining up with TRBD2. The sample was PBMCs or T cells enriched from blood (not recorded which). This clonotype was obtained from a woman between 35 and 50 years old who had been exposed to COVID-19. As DNA, the CDR3 is TGTGCCATCAGTGACCGGGGGGGCGAAAAAGAGACCCAGTACTTC. This codes for CAISDRGGEKETQYF.